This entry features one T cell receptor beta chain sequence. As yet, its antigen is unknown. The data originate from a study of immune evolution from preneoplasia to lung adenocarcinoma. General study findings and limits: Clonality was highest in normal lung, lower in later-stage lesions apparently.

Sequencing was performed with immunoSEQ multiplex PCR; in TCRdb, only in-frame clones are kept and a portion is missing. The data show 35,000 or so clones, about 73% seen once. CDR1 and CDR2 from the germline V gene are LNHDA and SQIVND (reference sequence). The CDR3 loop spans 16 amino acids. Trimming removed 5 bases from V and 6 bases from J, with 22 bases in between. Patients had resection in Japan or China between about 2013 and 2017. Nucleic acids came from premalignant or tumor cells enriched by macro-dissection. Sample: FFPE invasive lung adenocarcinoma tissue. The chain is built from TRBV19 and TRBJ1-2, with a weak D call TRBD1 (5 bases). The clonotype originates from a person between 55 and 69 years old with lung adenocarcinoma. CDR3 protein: CASSALKAGQGNGYTF. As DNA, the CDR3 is TGTGCCAGTAGTGCCCTAAAGGCTGGGCAGGGCAATGGCTACACCTTC.